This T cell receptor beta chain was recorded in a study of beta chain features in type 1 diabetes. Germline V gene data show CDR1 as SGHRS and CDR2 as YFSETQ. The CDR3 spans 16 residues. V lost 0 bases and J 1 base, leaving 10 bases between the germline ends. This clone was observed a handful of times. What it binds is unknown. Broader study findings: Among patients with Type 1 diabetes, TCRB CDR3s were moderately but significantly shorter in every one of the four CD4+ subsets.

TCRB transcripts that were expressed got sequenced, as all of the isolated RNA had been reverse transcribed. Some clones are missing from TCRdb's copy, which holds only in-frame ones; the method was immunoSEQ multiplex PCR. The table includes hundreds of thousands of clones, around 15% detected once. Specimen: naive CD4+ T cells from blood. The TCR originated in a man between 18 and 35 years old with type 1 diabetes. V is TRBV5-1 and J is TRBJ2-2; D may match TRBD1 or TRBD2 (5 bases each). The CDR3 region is CASSLGRDRNTGELFF. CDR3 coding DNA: TGCGCCAGCAGCTTGGGACGGGACCGGAACACCGGGGAGCTGTTTTTT.